These T cell receptor beta chains were read from a single sample in a study of beta chain features in type 1 diabetes. Sequencing used immunoSEQ multiplex PCR; TCRdb keeps in-frame clones, though not all of them. The table shows 40,000 or so clones, with approximately 56% occurring only once. The source material was Tregs from blood. The receptors originated from a woman younger than 35 in good health. The CDR3 runs from the conserved cysteine through the conserved F or W. The D gene is left open where the match is weak. A row's size may be missing; if present it is once, few, many or a size class.

TRBJ2-5 TRBD2 once TRBV5-4 CASSKNSGSPQETQYF TGTGCCAGCAGCAAGAATAGCGGGAGCCCCCAAGAGACCCAGTACTTC
TRBJ1-2 NA few TRBV2 CASSGQPNYGYTF TGTGCCAGCTCTGGACAGCCTAACTATGGCTACACCTTC
TRBJ1-6 NA NA TRBV5-1 CASSLISTFEESPLHF TGCGCCAGCAGCTTGATCTCGACTTTTGAGGAGTCACCCCTCCACTTT
TRBJ1-5 NA NA TRBV29-1 CSVHGGGKEDNQPQHF TGCAGCGTCCATGGGGGGGGGAAGGAGGACAATCAGCCCCAGCATTTT
TRBJ1-5 NA few TRBV28 CASSPPDSYQPQHF TGTGCCAGCAGTCCCCCGGACAGCTATCAGCCCCAGCATTTT
TRBJ1-5 TRBD1 NA TRBV6-1 CASREWSGGAGNQPQHF TGTGCCAGCAGAGAATGGTCAGGGGGCGCCGGCAATCAGCCCCAGCATTTT
TRBJ1-1 NA NA TRBV6-5 CASSYRRDKNTEAFF TGTGCCAGCAGTTACCGCCGGGACAAGAACACTGAAGCTTTCTTT
TRBJ2-3 TRBD2 NA TRBV2 CASRLTSDTDTQYF TGTGCCAGCAGGCTTACTAGCGACACAGATACGCAGTATTTT
TRBJ2-7 NA medium-sized TRBV18 CASSGRVSESYEQYF TGTGCCAGCTCAGGCAGGGTTTCGGAGTCCTACGAGCAGTACTTC
TRBJ1-5 NA once TRBV6-6 CASRPQEQPQHF TGTGCCAGCAGGCCCCAGGAACAGCCCCAGCATTTT
TRBJ1-5 NA NA TRBV19 CASSIRRDQPQHF TGTGCCAGTAGTATAAGGAGGGATCAGCCCCAGCATTTT
TRBJ2-5 NA NA TRBV30 CAWSVRSTSRETQYF TGTGCCTGGAGTGTACGGAGTACCTCACGGGAGACCCAGTACTTC
TRBJ2-1 TRBD2 NA TRBV7-9 CASSSSPGLAGVGEQFF TGTGCCAGCAGCTCGAGCCCGGGACTAGCGGGCGTGGGGGAGCAGTTCTTC
TRBJ2-3 TRBD2 NA TRBV10-2 CASSEAGGRADTQYF TGCGCCAGCAGTGAAGCGGGGGGCCGGGCAGATACGCAGTATTTT
TRBJ1-1 TRBD1 NA TRBV19 CASSMGSRGNSAGGTEAFF TGTGCCAGTAGTATGGGTTCGAGAGGGAATTCCGCAGGGGGCACTGAAGCTTTCTTT
TRBJ2-3 TRBD1 NA TRBV6-1 CASSYRGRQYF TGTGCCAGCAGTTACAGGGGGAGGCAGTATTTT
TRBJ1-4 TRBD1 few TRBV14 CASSSLTGSSSKLFF TGTGCCAGCAGCTCGCTGACAGGGTCTTCTTCTAAACTGTTTTTT
TRBJ2-5 TRBD2 few TRBV7-2 CASSLGSSGIQETQYF TGTGCCAGCAGCTTAGGTTCGAGCGGGATTCAAGAGACCCAGTACTTC
TRBJ1-5 NA few TRBV28 CASSLDRRDQPQHF TGTGCCAGCAGTCTCGACAGGAGAGATCAGCCCCAGCATTTT
TRBJ2-3 NA NA TRBV27 CASSRKAQGATDTQYF TGTGCCAGCAGTCGGAAAGCCCAGGGCGCAACAGATACGCAGTATTTT
TRBJ1-1 NA NA TRBV30 CAWRHGQKGPNTEAFF TGTGCCTGGAGACACGGCCAGAAGGGGCCGAACACTGAAGCTTTCTTT
TRBJ2-7 TRBD1 once TRBV6-5 CATGTGAYEQYF TGTGCCACAGGGACAGGGGCCTACGAGCAGTACTTC
TRBJ2-1 TRBD1 once TRBV27 CASSLWGRGRYNEQFF TGTGCCAGCAGTTTATGGGGCAGGGGGCGATACAATGAGCAGTTCTTC
TRBJ2-2 TRBD2 NA TRBV9 CASSVLAGTGELFF TGTGCCAGCAGCGTTTTAGCGGGCACCGGGGAGCTGTTTTTT
TRBJ1-5 TRBD1 NA TRBV29-1 CSGKSDREGRFYSNQPQHF TGCAGCGGAAAAAGCGACAGGGAAGGGCGCTTCTATAGCAATCAGCCCCAGCATTTT
TRBJ2-5 NA NA TRBV7-2 CASSLDFGETQYF TGTGCCAGCAGCTTAGATTTCGGGGAGACCCAGTACTTC
TRBJ2-2 NA NA TRBV7-2 CASSSTRSPGELFF TGTGCCAGCAGCTCCACTCGGAGTCCCGGGGAGCTGTTTTTT
TRBJ2-5 NA NA TRBV7-2 CASRLDPGTTGRETQYF TGTGCCAGCAGATTAGACCCCGGAACGACAGGAAGGGAGACCCAGTACTTC
TRBJ1-2 NA few TRBV5-8 CASSSNYGYTF TGTGCCAGCAGCTCAAACTATGGCTACACCTTC
TRBJ1-6 NA NA TRBV28 CASSLPHPGGGGSPLHF TGTGCCAGCAGTTTGCCTCATCCGGGAGGTGGGGGTTCACCCCTCCACTTT
TRBJ2-1 TRBD1 NA TRBV19 CASSLGQGSGEQFF TGTGCCAGTAGTCTTGGACAGGGGTCGGGTGAGCAGTTCTTC
TRBJ2-2 NA NA TRBV27 CASSFRAGANTGELFF TGTGCCAGCAGTTTCCGGGCAGGGGCTAACACCGGGGAGCTGTTTTTT
TRBJ2-7 TRBD1 NA TRBV5-1 CASSFRTGGYEQYF TGCGCCAGCAGCTTCCGGACAGGGGGCTACGAGCAGTACTTC
TRBJ2-2 TRBD1 few TRBV10-3 CAISDTTGYRAGELFF TGTGCCATCAGTGACACGACAGGGTATAGGGCCGGGGAGCTGTTTTTT
TRBJ1-1 TRBD1 once TRBV5-4 CASMPGGAVTEAFF TGTGCCAGCATGCCAGGGGGCGCGGTGACTGAAGCTTTCTTT
TRBJ1-1 NA NA TRBV28 CASSFLNRNTEAFF TGTGCCAGCAGTTTTCTTAACAGGAACACTGAAGCTTTCTTT